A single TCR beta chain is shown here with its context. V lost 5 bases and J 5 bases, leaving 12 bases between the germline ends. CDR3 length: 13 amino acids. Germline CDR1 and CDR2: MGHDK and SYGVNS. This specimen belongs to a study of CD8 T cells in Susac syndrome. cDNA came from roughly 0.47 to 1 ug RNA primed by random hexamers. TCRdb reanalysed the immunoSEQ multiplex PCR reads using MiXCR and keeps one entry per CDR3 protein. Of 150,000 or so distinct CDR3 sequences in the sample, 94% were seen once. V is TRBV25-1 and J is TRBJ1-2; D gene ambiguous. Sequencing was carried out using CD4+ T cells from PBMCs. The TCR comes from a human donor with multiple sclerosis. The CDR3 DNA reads TGTGCCAGCAGTTGGCCTGGCGGGTATGGCTACACCTTC. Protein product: CASSWPGGYGYTF.